This T cell receptor (beta chain) was identified in a study of T cells after yellow fever vaccination. With 5 bases clipped from V and 9 bases from J, the junction kept 9 bases outside the gene matches. Per the germline V gene, CDR1 is SGHRS and CDR2 is YFSETQ. This CDR3 region has 15 residues. This clonotype has just a few counts. In TCRdb, the 5' RACE reads were re-called with MiXCR into one record per CDR3 protein. The repertoire consists of about 320,000 distinct CDR3 sequences, with approximately 4% occurring once and the leading ten covering 19%. This receptor was taken from a man between 18 and 29 years old who received the YFV17D yellow fever vaccine. Specimen: PBMCs, collected 15 days after the yellow fever booster vaccination. J is TRBJ1-6 and V is TRBV5-1; 9 nucleotides align to TRBD1. This CDR3 is CASRPGTGFSSPLHF. DNA for the CDR3: TGCGCCAGCAGGCCCGGGACAGGGTTTTCTTCACCCCTCCACTTT.